The entry that follows covers one TCR beta chain sequence. The sample belongs to a study of cytotoxic CD8 clonotypes in ibrutinib-treated CLL. Method: immunoSEQ multiplex PCR; TCRdb's copy keeps in-frame clones and lacks some. The profile covers a few hundred thousand clones, with about three quarters appearing a single time and approximately 15% taken by the ten largest. Sequenced here: PBMCs, sampled after 24 months of ibrutinib treatment. This receptor was identified in a human donor with chronic lymphocytic leukemia.

CDR3 in DNA: TGTGCCAGCAGTCCGACAGGGGGCTCTCAGCCCCAGCATTTT. This encodes CASSPTGGSQPQHF. The chain recombines TRBV27 with TRBJ1-5, with 10 bases fitting TRBD1. Unmatched junction bases numbered 4, after V lost 5 bases and J lost 6 bases. Germline V gives CDR1 MNHEY, CDR2 SMNVEV (reference sequence). The CDR3 loop spans 14 amino acids.